A selection of T cell receptor beta chains follows, all from one sample in a study of blood T cells in healthy people across ages. MiXCR, applied by TCRdb to the 5' RACE reads, yields one record per CDR3 protein. The sample consists of around 1,800,000 distinct CDR3 sequences, 30% to 40% of them appearing once. Material: blood. The receptor source for this set is a human donor in good health. The CDR3 runs from the conserved cysteine through the conserved F or W. Each record gives: CDR3 DNA, CDR3 protein, clone size, J gene, D gene, V gene. D genes are given only for firm matches. Clone size appears in some rows only: once, few, many, or a class for an expanded clone.

cdr3_nt: TGCAGTGCTAGGAAACTCCATCGGCCCACAGATACGCAGTATTTT
cdr3_aa: CSARKLHRPTDTQYF
clone_size: -
j_call: TRBJ2-3
d_call: -
v_call: TRBV20-1

cdr3_nt: TGTGCCAGCAGCTTAGGACGGATCTCCTACAATGAGCAGTTCTTC
cdr3_aa: CASSLGRISYNEQFF
clone_size: few
j_call: TRBJ2-1
d_call: -
v_call: TRBV7-3

cdr3_nt: TGTGCCAGCAGCGGGGAAGACTATACGCAGTATTTT
cdr3_aa: CASSGEDYTQYF
clone_size: few
j_call: TRBJ2-3
d_call: -
v_call: TRBV2

cdr3_nt: TGCGCCAGCCGAAAGACAGGGATGCAAGAGACCCAGTACTTC
cdr3_aa: CASRKTGMQETQYF
clone_size: -
j_call: TRBJ2-5
d_call: TRBD1
v_call: TRBV4-1

cdr3_nt: TGTGCCATCAGTGGATTGGCCTACTCGGGACAGGGGATCGATGAGCAGTTCTTC
cdr3_aa: CAISGLAYSGQGIDEQFF
clone_size: -
j_call: TRBJ2-1
d_call: TRBD1
v_call: TRBV10-3

cdr3_nt: TGTGCCAGCAGCCGGGGAGGACAGGGGCATCAGCCCCAGCATTTT
cdr3_aa: CASSRGGQGHQPQHF
clone_size: -
j_call: TRBJ1-5
d_call: TRBD1
v_call: TRBV7-2

cdr3_nt: TGCAGTGCTAGTCCCCCTGGTGTAGCTGCGGAGACCCAGTACTTC
cdr3_aa: CSASPPGVAAETQYF
clone_size: many
j_call: TRBJ2-5
d_call: -
v_call: TRBV20-1

cdr3_nt: TGCAGTGCTAGAGATAGGGGTTACGGGGAGCAGTACTTC
cdr3_aa: CSARDRGYGEQYF
clone_size: -
j_call: TRBJ2-7
d_call: -
v_call: TRBV20-1

cdr3_nt: TGCAGTACTAGAGAGGTCGCAGGCACAGATACGCAGTATTTT
cdr3_aa: CSTREVAGTDTQYF
clone_size: -
j_call: TRBJ2-3
d_call: -
v_call: TRBV20-1

cdr3_nt: TGCAGCGTACATTCGGGGGGAAGCTATGGCTACACCTTC
cdr3_aa: CSVHSGGSYGYTF
clone_size: -
j_call: TRBJ1-2
d_call: -
v_call: TRBV29-1

cdr3_nt: TGCAGCGCTGAAGACCGGGACAGGGGTACCTACGAGCAGTACTTC
cdr3_aa: CSAEDRDRGTYEQYF
clone_size: many
j_call: TRBJ2-7
d_call: TRBD1
v_call: TRBV29-1

cdr3_nt: TGTGCCAGCAGCTTACGGGTTGAGAGCACAGATACGCAGTATTTT
cdr3_aa: CASSLRVESTDTQYF
clone_size: -
j_call: TRBJ2-3
d_call: -
v_call: TRBV7-9

cdr3_nt: TGCAGTACTAGAGATCGGGTGGGGGGGGAGCAGTACTTC
cdr3_aa: CSTRDRVGGEQYF
clone_size: few
j_call: TRBJ2-7
d_call: TRBD2
v_call: TRBV20-1

cdr3_nt: TGTGCCAGCAGTCTGCTTTGGGGGGGGGCCTACAATGAGCAGTTCTTC
cdr3_aa: CASSLLWGGAYNEQFF
clone_size: -
j_call: TRBJ2-1
d_call: TRBD2
v_call: TRBV12-3/TRBV12-4

cdr3_nt: TGTGCCACCAGCAGGGACAGGGGGTTAACGCAGTATTTT
cdr3_aa: CATSRDRGLTQYF
clone_size: -
j_call: TRBJ2-3
d_call: TRBD1
v_call: TRBV15

cdr3_nt: TGTGCCAGCAGCGTAGGGGGTATGGAGACCCAGTACTTC
cdr3_aa: CASSVGGMETQYF
clone_size: -
j_call: TRBJ2-5
d_call: -
v_call: TRBV9

cdr3_nt: TGTGCCAGCAGCGTCGGACCCGGACTCCGAGGGTACAATGAGCAGTTCTTC
cdr3_aa: CASSVGPGLRGYNEQFF
clone_size: -
j_call: TRBJ2-1
d_call: -
v_call: TRBV9

cdr3_nt: TGTGCCAGCAGTCACTGGGGGACAGGGGGGACAGATACGCAGTATTTT
cdr3_aa: CASSHWGTGGTDTQYF
clone_size: few
j_call: TRBJ2-3
d_call: TRBD1
v_call: TRBV12-3/TRBV12-4

cdr3_nt: TGTGCCAGCAGCCGGGCTGGACAGGGCCAGGGGTACGAGCAGTACTTC
cdr3_aa: CASSRAGQGQGYEQYF
clone_size: -
j_call: TRBJ2-7
d_call: TRBD1
v_call: TRBV7-9

cdr3_nt: TGCAGCGCCCTGAGGGTCGTCTCTGGGGCCAACGTCCTGACTTTC
cdr3_aa: CSALRVVSGANVLTF
clone_size: many
j_call: TRBJ2-6
d_call: -
v_call: TRBV29-1

cdr3_nt: TGTGCCAGCTCACCACCACATGCAACAGGGTATGGCTACACCTTC
cdr3_aa: CASSPPHATGYGYTF
clone_size: -
j_call: TRBJ1-2
d_call: -
v_call: TRBV18

cdr3_nt: TGTGCCAGCAGTAAACCGGGACTAGCGGGAAGCACAGATACGCAGTATTTT
cdr3_aa: CASSKPGLAGSTDTQYF
clone_size: -
j_call: TRBJ2-3
d_call: TRBD2
v_call: TRBV6-2/TRBV6-3

cdr3_nt: TGTGCCAGCAGCTTTCAGCCGGCGGGGGGGCGCGAGCAGTACTTC
cdr3_aa: CASSFQPAGGREQYF
clone_size: -
j_call: TRBJ2-7
d_call: TRBD2
v_call: TRBV7-2

cdr3_nt: TGCGCCAGCAGCTTGGACATCTTTGCCGGGGAGCTGTTTTTT
cdr3_aa: CASSLDIFAGELFF
clone_size: -
j_call: TRBJ2-2
d_call: -
v_call: TRBV5-1

cdr3_nt: TGTGCCAGCAGCGTAGTGGCGGGGGGGAACACTGAAGCTTTCTTT
cdr3_aa: CASSVVAGGNTEAFF
clone_size: -
j_call: TRBJ1-1
d_call: -
v_call: TRBV9

cdr3_nt: TGTGCCAGCAGCCCGTCTAGCGGGGGGGCCGTGTACGAGCAGTACTTC
cdr3_aa: CASSPSSGGAVYEQYF
clone_size: -
j_call: TRBJ2-7
d_call: TRBD2
v_call: TRBV7-9

cdr3_nt: TGTGCCAGCAGCTTCGACCGGTACAGTGCCTATGGCTACACCTTC
cdr3_aa: CASSFDRYSAYGYTF
clone_size: once
j_call: TRBJ1-2
d_call: -
v_call: TRBV7-2

cdr3_nt: TGTGCCAGCAGCTTTTGGGGCTCCCCCTACGAGCAGTACTTC
cdr3_aa: CASSFWGSPYEQYF
clone_size: few
j_call: TRBJ2-7
d_call: -
v_call: TRBV7-2

cdr3_nt: TGTGCCAGCAGTTACTCGAGTAGAGAATCAAAGCCCCAGCATTTT
cdr3_aa: CASSYSSRESKPQHF
clone_size: -
j_call: TRBJ1-5
d_call: -
v_call: TRBV6-2/TRBV6-3

cdr3_nt: TGTGCCAGCAGTTTCCTCCGGGACTTCGACAATGAGCAGTTCTTC
cdr3_aa: CASSFLRDFDNEQFF
clone_size: -
j_call: TRBJ2-1
d_call: -
v_call: TRBV27

cdr3_nt: TGTGCCAGCAGCGTACTAGCGTTCTCCTACGAGCAGTACTTC
cdr3_aa: CASSVLAFSYEQYF
clone_size: -
j_call: TRBJ2-7
d_call: TRBD2
v_call: TRBV7-2

cdr3_nt: TGTGCCAGTATGCCAGGGCGAGGGGCCAAAAACATTCAGTACTTC
cdr3_aa: CASMPGRGAKNIQYF
clone_size: few
j_call: TRBJ2-4
d_call: -
v_call: TRBV19

cdr3_nt: TGTGCCAGCATGGGGCCTCCCAACTACGAGCAGTACTTC
cdr3_aa: CASMGPPNYEQYF
clone_size: -
j_call: TRBJ2-7
d_call: -
v_call: TRBV5-5

cdr3_nt: TGTGCCAGCAGCCAAGGGGGGCGGGGAAATGAAAAACTGTTTTTT
cdr3_aa: CASSQGGRGNEKLFF
clone_size: -
j_call: TRBJ1-4
d_call: -
v_call: TRBV3-1

cdr3_nt: TGTGCCAGCAGCTCCCCTCCGGTACATGGCTACACCTTC
cdr3_aa: CASSSPPVHGYTF
clone_size: -
j_call: TRBJ1-2
d_call: -
v_call: TRBV7-2

cdr3_nt: TGTGCCTGCTGCCGTCCGGGACAGGGGGTCTACGAGCAGTACTTC
cdr3_aa: CACCRPGQGVYEQYF
clone_size: few
j_call: TRBJ2-7
d_call: TRBD1
v_call: TRBV12-3/TRBV12-4

cdr3_nt: TGCAGTGCTAAGACTAGCGGGGGGGCAATTATCACAGATACGCAGTATTTT
cdr3_aa: CSAKTSGGAIITDTQYF
clone_size: -
j_call: TRBJ2-3
d_call: TRBD2
v_call: TRBV20-1

cdr3_nt: TGCGCCAGCAGCAAAGGACAGGGCGCCCATACCTACGAGCAGTACTTC
cdr3_aa: CASSKGQGAHTYEQYF
clone_size: -
j_call: TRBJ2-7
d_call: TRBD1
v_call: TRBV5-1

cdr3_nt: TGTGCCAGCAGTGAATTTAGGACAGCGACTCTAGAGCAGTACTTC
cdr3_aa: CASSEFRTATLEQYF
clone_size: -
j_call: TRBJ2-4
d_call: -
v_call: TRBV6-1

cdr3_nt: TGTGCCACCAGCAGAGGCGTATCGACCCAGTACTTC
cdr3_aa: CATSRGVSTQYF
clone_size: few
j_call: TRBJ2-5
d_call: -
v_call: TRBV15

cdr3_nt: TGTGCCAGCAGCTTAACTTACTCCAATGAGCAGTTCTTC
cdr3_aa: CASSLTYSNEQFF
clone_size: few
j_call: TRBJ2-1
d_call: -
v_call: TRBV7-3

cdr3_nt: TGTGCCAGCCGCCTACTAGCGGGGTCCAGCTCCTACAATGAGCAGTTCTTC
cdr3_aa: CASRLLAGSSSYNEQFF
clone_size: -
j_call: TRBJ2-1
d_call: TRBD2
v_call: TRBV7-2

cdr3_nt: TGTGCCAGCTTAGCGGACCAAGAGACCCAGTACTTC
cdr3_aa: CASLADQETQYF
clone_size: once
j_call: TRBJ2-5
d_call: -
v_call: TRBV6-5

cdr3_nt: TGTGCCAGCTGTAGACAGGTAACCAATGAGCAGTTCTTC
cdr3_aa: CASCRQVTNEQFF
clone_size: few
j_call: TRBJ2-1
d_call: -
v_call: TRBV6-5

cdr3_nt: TGTGCCAGCAGCCACAAGACAGGGAGATGGGATGGCTACACCTTC
cdr3_aa: CASSHKTGRWDGYTF
clone_size: -
j_call: TRBJ1-2
d_call: TRBD1
v_call: TRBV13

cdr3_nt: TGCGCCAGCAGCGCCACGAGCGATCAGCCCCAGCATTTT
cdr3_aa: CASSATSDQPQHF
clone_size: once
j_call: TRBJ1-5
d_call: -
v_call: TRBV5-1

cdr3_nt: TGTGCCAGCAGCCTACAATGGGGAAAAGAGACCCAGTACTTC
cdr3_aa: CASSLQWGKETQYF
clone_size: few
j_call: TRBJ2-5
d_call: -
v_call: TRBV7-2